Below, 17 T cell receptor beta chains from the same sample are listed, as sequenced in a study of blood T cell repertoires in COVID-19. The table came from immunoSEQ multiplex PCR; TCRdb's copy has only in-frame clones and leaves some out. The sample includes under 40,000 clones, 85% of them seen just once. The source material was peripheral blood. The source of these receptors is a human donor with acute or convalescent COVID-19. The donor label of this sample is uncertain.

J is TRBJ1-1 and V is TRBV5-4, with D tentatively TRBD1 (6 bases). Germline V CDR1 and CDR2: SGHNT, YYREEE (reference sequence). The CDR3 covers 13 residues. V was cut by 4 bases and J by 3 bases, with 10 bases left in between. The DNA of the CDR3 is TGTGCCAGCAGCGTACAGGGTTACACTGAAGCTTTCTTT. It is translated as CASSVQGYTEAFF.

This clone was seen once. The chain couples TRBV12-3 or TRBV12-4 to TRBJ2-3, with D hard to call. Trimming left V 4 bases short and J 0 bases short, with 5 bases between. The CDR3 is 13 residues long. The DNA of the CDR3 is TGTGCCAGCAGTTGGAGCAGCACAGATACGCAGTATTTT. It codes for CASSWSSTDTQYF.

The rearrangement links TRBV11-2 to TRBJ2-7; TRBD1 might be the D (5 bases). Germline V lookup: CDR1 SGHAT, CDR2 FQNNGV. The CDR3 has 13 amino acids. V lost 4 bases, J lost 3 bases, and 10 bases lay in between. CDR3 sequence (DNA): TGTGCCAGCAGCTCCCTCGACAGCTACGAGCAGTACTTC. Protein sequence: CASSSLDSYEQYF.

The chain combines TRBV3-1 (or the pseudogene TRBV3-2) with TRBJ2-5; 9 bases are a match to TRBD2. Germline CDR1 is LGHDT and CDR2 is YNNKEL (reference sequence). V gave up 0 bases and J gave up 5 bases; unmatched junction bases: 10. This CDR3 region has 17 residues. The CDR3 region is CASSQDPGSGSWETQYF. The DNA for the CDR3 is TGTGCCAGCAGCCAAGACCCCGGTAGCGGGAGCTGGGAGACCCAGTACTTC.

The rearrangement uses TRBV24-1 and TRBJ2-5, with 9 positions matching TRBD1. This CDR3 is built from 18 residues. V lost 3 bases to trimming and J lost 2 bases; unmatched junction nucleotides: 12. Germline V gene lookup returns CDR1 KGHDR and CDR2 SFDVKD. CDR3 DNA: TGTGCCACCAGTGATCCCCCGGACAGGGGATCACTTCAAGAGACCCAGTACTTC. It translates to CATSDPPDRGSLQETQYF.

This rearrangement joins TRBV6-2 or TRBV6-3 to TRBJ2-5, with D possibly being TRBD2 (5 bases). The CDR3 totals 15 residues. Trimming took 0 bases from V and 4 from J, leaving 12 bases between them. Germline CDR1 MNHEY, CDR2 SVGEGT. The CDR3 coding sequence is TGTGCCAGCAGTTACTCGACGGCGGGCTCAGAGACCCAGTACTTC. Translated, it gives CASSYSTAGSETQYF.

The genes are TRBV30 and TRBJ2-3; D may be TRBD2 (6 bases). Trimming removed 2 bases from V and 0 bases from J, with 15 bases in between. Germline loops: CDR1 GTSNPN, CDR2 SVGIG (reference sequence). The CDR3 length is 16 residues. The CDR3 nucleotides read TGTGCCTGGAGTCGGACCCTAGCGTCTAGCACAGATACGCAGTATTTT. Its protein product is CAWSRTLASSTDTQYF.

V and J are TRBV6-2 or TRBV6-3 and TRBJ1-2, with D uncertain. Looked up from germline, CDR1 is MNHEY and CDR2 is SVGEGT. There are 16 residues in the CDR3. Trimming took off 6 bases at V and 8 bases at J, with 25 bases between the two ends. The CDR3 loop is CASSFYPGSLRQGYTF. Here the CDR3 DNA reads TGTGCCAGCAGCTTTTATCCGGGATCCCTCCGGCAGGGCTACACCTTC.

The CDR3 DNA reads TGTGCCAGCAGCACTGCCTCCTACAATGAGCAGTTCTTC. Translation gives CASSTASYNEQFF. The chain employs TRBV27 and TRBJ2-1; D call uncertain. The CDR3 spans 13 residues. Trimming removed 6 bases at V and 0 bases at J, with 6 bases between. Germline assignment: CDR1 MNHEY and CDR2 SMNVEV (reference sequence).

This rearrangement joins TRBV10-3 to TRBJ1-1; D may be TRBD1 (6 bases). Germline values: CDR1 ENHRY, CDR2 SYGVKD. This CDR3 region has 15 residues. V was trimmed by 0 bases and J by 4 bases, leaving 12 bases between them. The DNA for the CDR3 is TGTGCCATCAGTGAGTCTACAGGGTCGGGCACTGAAGCTTTCTTT. Its protein product is CAISESTGSGTEAFF.

The genes are TRBV4-3 and TRBJ2-1; TRBD2 is a possible D gene (5 bases). The CDR3 totals 14 residues. V shed 2 bases and J shed 8 bases, with 13 bases lying between them. Looked up from germline, CDR1 is LGHNA and CDR2 is YSLEER. CDR3 in DNA: TGCGCCAGCAGCCAATTCTTACTAGTTGATGAGCAGTTCTTC. It is translated as CASSQFLLVDEQFF.

V and J are TRBV4-1 and TRBJ2-2; D unclear. The V and J ends lost 3 bases and 7 bases respectively, with 9 bases between them. This CDR3 is 13 amino acids long. Germline V gives CDR1 MGHRA, CDR2 YSYEKL. CDR3 DNA sequence: TGCGCCAGCAGCCATTACCGGAGCGGGGAGCTGTTTTTT. This gives the protein CASSHYRSGELFF.

The chain couples TRBV4-1 to TRBJ2-2; TRBD1 aligns across 7 bases. Germline-derived CDR1 and CDR2 are MGHRA and YSYEKL. The CDR3 length is 16 residues. The V and J ends lost 2 bases and 3 bases, in that order; junction bases with no gene match: 6. CDR3 loop: CASSQRRGQDTGELFF. DNA for the CDR3: TGCGCCAGCAGCCAACGTAGGGGGCAGGACACCGGGGAGCTGTTTTTT.

Notes on this clone: Relative to the germline gene, one junction end is altered; a read error may explain this. The genes are TRBV7-7 and TRBJ2-7; TRBD2 agrees at 10 bases. The germline CDR1 and CDR2 sequences are SSHAT and FNYEAQ (reference sequence). The CDR3 runs to 15 residues. The CDR3 DNA sequence: TGTGCTAGCAGCGCCGGGACTAGCGAGACCTACGAGCAGTACTTC. This gives the protein CASSAGTSETYEQYF.

This rearrangement joins TRBV6-5 to TRBJ2-1; no definite D call. With 6 bases removed from V and 4 bases from J, the gap between germline ends came to 10 bases. Germline-derived CDR1 and CDR2 are MNHEY and SVGAGI. This CDR3 is built from 13 residues. DNA of the CDR3: TGTGCCAGCAGCGCGATAGTATACAATGAGCAGTTCTTC. This sequence encodes CASSAIVYNEQFF.

This rearrangement joins TRBV6-5 to TRBJ2-5; D may be TRBD2 (5 bases). V was trimmed by 0 bases and J by 5 bases, leaving 7 bases between them. The germline V gene has CDR1 MNHEY and CDR2 SVGAGI. The CDR3 sequence is 13 residues long. The CDR3 DNA is TGTGCCAGCAGTTACTCGGGAGAGGAGACCCAGTACTTC. Protein sequence: CASSYSGEETQYF.

The rearrangement joins TRBV7-2 to TRBJ1-2, with D hard to call. CDR1 is SGHTA and CDR2 is FQGNSA in the germline V gene. The V and J ends lost 5 bases and 2 bases respectively, with 3 bases between them. The CDR3 is 11 amino acids. The CDR3 nucleotides read TGTGCCAGCAGCCAAAACTATGGCTACACCTTC. It translates to CASSQNYGYTF.